The clone carrying this T cell receptor beta chain was detected only a few times. This sample stems from a study of HIV-infected patients and healthy controls. From germline, CDR1 is SGHVS and CDR2 FNYEAQ. This CDR3 has 14 residues. Trimming took 5 bases from V and 6 from J; bases not matched to a gene: 5. MiXCR, applied by TCRdb to the 5' RACE reads, yields one record per CDR3 protein. The sample carries about 63,000 distinct CDR3 sequences, around 17% recorded once. The rearrangement joins TRBV7-6 to TRBJ1-5; 9 bases are shared with TRBD1. The sample was CD4+ T cells from blood. The sequence derives from a human donor in good health. The CDR3 region has the DNA TGTGCCAGCAGCCAGGACAGGGGCCTTCAGCCCCAGCATTTT. Its protein is CASSQDRGLQPQHF.